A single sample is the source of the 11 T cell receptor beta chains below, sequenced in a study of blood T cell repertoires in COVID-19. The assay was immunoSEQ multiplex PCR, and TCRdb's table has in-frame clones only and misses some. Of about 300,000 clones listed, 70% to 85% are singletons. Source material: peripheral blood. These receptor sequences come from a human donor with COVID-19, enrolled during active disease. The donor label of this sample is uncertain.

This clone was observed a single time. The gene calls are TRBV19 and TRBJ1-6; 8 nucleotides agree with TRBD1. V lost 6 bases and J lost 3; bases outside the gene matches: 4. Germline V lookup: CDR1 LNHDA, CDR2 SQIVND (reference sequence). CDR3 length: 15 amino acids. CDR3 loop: CASRGQANYNSPLHF. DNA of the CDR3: TGTGCCAGTAGGGGACAGGCGAACTATAATTCACCCCTCCACTTT.

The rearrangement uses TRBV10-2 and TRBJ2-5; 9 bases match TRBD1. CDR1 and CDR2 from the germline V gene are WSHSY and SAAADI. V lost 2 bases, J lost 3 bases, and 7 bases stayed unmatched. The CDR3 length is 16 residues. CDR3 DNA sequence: TGCGCCAGCAGTGAGGGGCAGGGGACAGGGAAAGAGACCCAGTACTTC. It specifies CASSEGQGTGKETQYF.

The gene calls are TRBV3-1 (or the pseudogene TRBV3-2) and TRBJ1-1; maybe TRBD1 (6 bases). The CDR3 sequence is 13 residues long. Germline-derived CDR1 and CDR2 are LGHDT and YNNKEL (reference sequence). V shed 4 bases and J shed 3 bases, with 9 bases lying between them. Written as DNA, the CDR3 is TGTGCCAGCAGCCTGTCAGGGGACACTGAAGCTTTCTTT. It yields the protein CASSLSGDTEAFF.

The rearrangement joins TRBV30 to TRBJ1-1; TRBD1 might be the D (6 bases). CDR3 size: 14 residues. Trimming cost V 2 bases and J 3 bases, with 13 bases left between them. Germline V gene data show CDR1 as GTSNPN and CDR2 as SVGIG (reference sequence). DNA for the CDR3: TGTGCCTGGAGTCCGGACAGTGGATACACTGAAGCTTTCTTT. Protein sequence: CAWSPDSGYTEAFF.

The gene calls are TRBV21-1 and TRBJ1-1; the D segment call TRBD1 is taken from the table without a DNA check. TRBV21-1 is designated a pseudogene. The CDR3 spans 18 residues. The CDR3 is CASSKFEGAGRENTEAFF. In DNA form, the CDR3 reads TGTGCCAGCAGCAAATTTGAGGGGGCAGGGCGGGAGAACACTGAAGCTTTCTTT.

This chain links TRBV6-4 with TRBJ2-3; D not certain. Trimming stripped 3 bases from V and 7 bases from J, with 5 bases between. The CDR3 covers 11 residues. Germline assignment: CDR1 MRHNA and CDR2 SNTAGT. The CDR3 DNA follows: TGTGCCAGCAGTGAAGCGAATACGCAGTATTTT. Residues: CASSEANTQYF.

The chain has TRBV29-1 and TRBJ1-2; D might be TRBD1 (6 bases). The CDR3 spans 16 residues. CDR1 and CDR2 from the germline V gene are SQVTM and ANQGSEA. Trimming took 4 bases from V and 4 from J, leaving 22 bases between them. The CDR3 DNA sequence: TGCAGCGTTGCCCATGGGACACTCACCGGAGGCTATGGCTACACCTTC. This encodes CSVAHGTLTGGYGYTF.

CDR3 amino acids: CASSLTTGMEKLFF. As DNA, the CDR3 is TGTGCCAGCAGCTTAACGACAGGGATGGAAAAACTGTTTTTT. This chain uses TRBV5-5 with TRBJ1-4, with 7 bases that match TRBD1. V was pared by 2 bases and J by 8 bases, with 6 bases of the junction left unmatched. This CDR3 is 14 amino acids long. Germline V lookup: CDR1 SGHKS, CDR2 YYEKEE (reference sequence).

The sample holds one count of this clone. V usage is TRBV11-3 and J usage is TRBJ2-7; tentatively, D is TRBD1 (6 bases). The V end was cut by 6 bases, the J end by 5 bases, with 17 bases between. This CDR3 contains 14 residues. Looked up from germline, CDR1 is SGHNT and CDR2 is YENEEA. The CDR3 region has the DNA TGTGCCAGCAGTATGGGGCAGGGGAGCGACGAGCAGTACTTC. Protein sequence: CASSMGQGSDEQYF.

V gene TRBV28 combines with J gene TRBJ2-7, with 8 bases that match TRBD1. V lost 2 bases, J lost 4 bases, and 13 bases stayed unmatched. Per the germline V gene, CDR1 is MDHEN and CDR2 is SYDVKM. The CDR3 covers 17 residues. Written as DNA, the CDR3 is TGTGCCAGCAGTTTACCCAATACCGGGACAGGAGAATACGAGCAGTACTTC. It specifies CASSLPNTGTGEYEQYF.

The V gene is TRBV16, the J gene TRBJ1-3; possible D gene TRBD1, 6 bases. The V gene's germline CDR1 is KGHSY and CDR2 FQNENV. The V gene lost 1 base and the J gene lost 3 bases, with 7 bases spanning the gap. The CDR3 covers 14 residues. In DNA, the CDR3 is TGTGCCAGCAGCCAATTACAGGGTGGAAACACCATATATTTT. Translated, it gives CASSQLQGGNTIYF.